A selection of T cell receptor beta chains follows, all from one sample in a study of vaccination effects on CD4 cells after COVID-19. These receptors' antigens are unknown. TCRdb's copy holds only in-frame clones and misses some; the assay was immunoSEQ multiplex PCR. The sample includes tens of thousands of clones, about 70% of them seen just once. Source: CD4+ T cells from PBMCs cultured without peptide, taken before COVID-19 vaccination. The source is a human donor who received a COVID-19 vaccine. Both conserved end residues are part of each CDR3. Each record gives: V gene, clone size, D gene, J gene, CDR3 DNA, CDR3 protein. A D gene is named only where the DNA matches it firmly. Part of the rows lack a size; the others show once, few, many or a class for expanded clones.

TRBV10-3	NA	NA	TRBJ1-5	TGTGCCATCAGTGAGATAAGCAATCAGCCCCAGCATTTT	CAISEISNQPQHF
TRBV5-8	medium-sized	NA	TRBJ1-5	TGTGCCAGCAGCCCTTACAATCAGCCCCAGCATTTT	CASSPYNQPQHF
TRBV10-2	NA	NA	TRBJ1-1	TGCGCCAGCAGTGAGATTGGCAGGGAAAATGAAGCTTTCTTT	CASSEIGRENEAFF
TRBV19	NA	TRBD1	TRBJ1-6	TGTGCCAGTAGTACCCGGACAGGGATCGATTCACCCCTCCACTTT	CASSTRTGIDSPLHF
TRBV2	NA	NA	TRBJ1-5	TGTGCCAGCAGTGAATTTTCGTCATTTAGGGGGGGTCAGCCCCAGCATTTT	CASSEFSSFRGGQPQHF
TRBV10-2	NA	NA	TRBJ2-5	TGCGCCAGCAGTGAAACCTTCGGGAGTTCAGAGACCCAGTACTTC	CASSETFGSSETQYF
TRBV15	NA	NA	TRBJ2-7	TGTGCCACCAGCAGAGATGTCCAGCGTCTGCACGAGCAGTACTTC	CATSRDVQRLHEQYF
TRBV5-8	NA	NA	TRBJ1-1	TGTGCCAGCAGGCTGGGTGGGGCCCAGAACACTGAAGCTTTCTTT	CASRLGGAQNTEAFF
TRBV6-6	once	NA	TRBJ2-7	TGTGCCAGCAGTTTCGGTACGGCAACCTACGAGCAGTACTTC	CASSFGTATYEQYF
TRBV11-1	NA	TRBD1	TRBJ2-4	TGTGCCAGCAGCTCCACACAGGGGGCTAAAAACATTCAGTACTTC	CASSSTQGAKNIQYF
TRBV27	NA	NA	TRBJ1-2	TGTGCCAGCAGTTTTGGGGGGGAGCGCCCTACTGGCTACACCTTC	CASSFGGERPTGYTF
TRBV4-1	few	TRBD2	TRBJ2-5	TGCGCCAGCAGCCAAGCCTCGACTAGCGGGGGGTTTGAGACCCAGTACTTC	CASSQASTSGGFETQYF
TRBV19	NA	NA	TRBJ1-2	TGTGCCAGTATCGGCGAAGGGCTGAGCTACACCTTC	CASIGEGLSYTF
TRBV7-9	NA	NA	TRBJ1-1	TGTGCCAGCATCCCGGACACCAGGTCTCTCGCTTTCTTT	CASIPDTRSLAFF
TRBV6-6	few	NA	TRBJ2-5	TGTGCCAGCAGTCCCCACGGGACGGACCAAGAGACCCAGTACTTC	CASSPHGTDQETQYF
TRBV7-9	NA	TRBD1	TRBJ1-2	TGTGCCAGCAGCATCCGAGAGGGGACAGGGAGTGGCTACACCTTC	CASSIREGTGSGYTF
TRBV10-1	once	TRBD1	TRBJ2-7	TGCGCCACCTCCGGGACAGGGTTTCACGAGCAGTACTTC	CATSGTGFHEQYF
TRBV10-3	few	NA	TRBJ2-1	TGTGCCATCAGTGACAATAATAAGGAGCAGTTCTTC	CAISDNNKEQFF
TRBV5-4	NA	NA	TRBJ2-1	TGTGCCAGCAGCTTGGGGGGGTCAGACAATGAGCAGTTCTTC	CASSLGGSDNEQFF
TRBV18	NA	NA	TRBJ1-1	TGTGCCAGCTCAGTCGGAGAGAACACTGAAGCTTTCTTT	CASSVGENTEAFF
TRBV30	NA	NA	TRBJ2-2	TGTGCCTGGAGCGGAGTAGCGACCGGGGAGCTGTTTTTT	CAWSGVATGELFF
TRBV27	NA	NA	TRBJ1-2	TGTGCCAGCAGATCCGAACCGAGGGGACCTAAAGGTGGCTACACCTTC	CASRSEPRGPKGGYTF
TRBV3-1/TRBV3-2	NA	NA	TRBJ2-2	TGTGCCAGCAGCCGGGAGCAGACCTACGGGGAGCTGTTTTTT	CASSREQTYGELFF
TRBV12-3/TRBV12-4	few	NA	TRBJ2-2	TGTGCCAGCAGTAAGGACACCGGGGAGCTGTTTTTT	CASSKDTGELFF
TRBV6-5	few	TRBD1	TRBJ1-1	TGTGCCAGCATTAGACAGGGCTTCACTGAAGCTTTCTTT	CASIRQGFTEAFF
TRBV5-6	NA	NA	TRBJ1-5	TGTGCCAGCAGCTTGACCGGGGGGGGTCGGCAGCCCCAGCATTTT	CASSLTGGGRQPQHF
TRBV15	NA	NA	TRBJ2-7	TGTGCCACCAGCAGAGACAGGGGGGGATCCTACGAGCAGTACTTC	CATSRDRGGSYEQYF
TRBV25-1	few	TRBD1	TRBJ1-6	TGTGCCAGCAGCAATCAGGGGGCAACAAGATCACCCCTCCACTTT	CASSNQGATRSPLHF
TRBV18	NA	TRBD1	TRBJ2-7	TGTGCCAGCTCACCCGGGACAGGTCCCTACGAGCAGTACTTC	CASSPGTGPYEQYF
TRBV5-1	NA	TRBD1	TRBJ2-3	TGCGCCAGCATCGGGACAGGGGGCCCAGATACGCAGTATTTT	CASIGTGGPDTQYF
TRBV7-9	few	NA	TRBJ2-7	TGTGCCAGCAGCTTAGTTCCAGCATACTACGAGCAGTACTTC	CASSLVPAYYEQYF
TRBV5-5	few	TRBD1	TRBJ1-1	TGTGCCAGCAGCTGGGGGACAGGGGGGCTTGAAGCTTTCTTT	CASSWGTGGLEAFF
TRBV19	NA	NA	TRBJ2-1	TGTGCCAGTAGTATCCTGGTCAATGAGCAGTTCTTC	CASSILVNEQFF
TRBV6-5	NA	NA	TRBJ1-2	TGTGCCAGCCGGCGGGGGTCGGGCAACTATGGCTACACCTTC	CASRRGSGNYGYTF
TRBV19	NA	TRBD1	TRBJ1-5	TGTGCCAGTAGTATTAGACAGGGGGGTCAGCCCCAGCATTTT	CASSIRQGGQPQHF
TRBV7-6	NA	NA	TRBJ1-1	TGTGCCAGCAGCTTACGCCCACCCGACAGCCCCACTGAAGCTTTCTTT	CASSLRPPDSPTEAFF
TRBV4-1	NA	NA	TRBJ2-3	TGCGCCAGCAGCCAAACCCCGGGACATAACACAGATACGCAGTATTTT	CASSQTPGHNTDTQYF
TRBV24-1	NA	NA	TRBJ2-1	TGTGCCACCAGTGACCGGTGGAATGAGCAGTTCTTC	CATSDRWNEQFF
TRBV19	NA	NA	TRBJ2-5	TGTGCCAGTAGTATAACGACTAGTGGAGAGACCCAGTACTTC	CASSITTSGETQYF
TRBV28	NA	NA	TRBJ2-7	TGTGCCAGCAGTTCTACAGGATACGAGCAGTACTTC	CASSSTGYEQYF
TRBV27	NA	TRBD1	TRBJ1-6	TGTGCCAGCACCTCTCTCGGGACAGGGTTGTCACCCCTCCACTTT	CASTSLGTGLSPLHF
TRBV7-2	NA	NA	TRBJ1-1	TGTGCCAGCAGCTTAGTATACGGTGGAGGCACTGAAGCTTTCTTT	CASSLVYGGGTEAFF